This T cell receptor beta chain was recorded in a study of beta chain features in type 1 diabetes. Overall study results and limits: Patients' naive, central memory and Treg TCRB repertoires seemed closer to one another than those of healthy donors. There was no resolution here of whether HLA type influences TCRB rearrangement. Shorter TCRB CDR3s, moderately but significantly so, were found in Type 1 diabetes patients in all four CD4+ subsets.

The CDR3 spans 14 residues. Germline assignment: CDR1 SNHLY and CDR2 FYNNEI. Trimming pared 7 bases from V and 0 bases from J, leaving 9 bases between. Reverse transcribing all isolated RNA meant expressed TCRB transcripts were sequenced. TCRdb's table, derived via immunoSEQ multiplex PCR, lists solely in-frame clones and lacks some. Among 120,000 to 150,000 clones listed, 10% to 15% were seen once. With respect to this clone: Its antigen remains unidentified.

In total, each donor contributed a single heparinised blood draw that averaged around 100 mL. CD4+ cells of the naive, central memory, regulatory and stem cell-like memory types were sorted via CD45RO/CCR7/CD25/CD127/CD95/CD27. The TCR originated in a young man with type 1 diabetes. Source material: central memory CD4+ T cells from blood. The chain links TRBV2 to TRBJ2-2; D may be TRBD1 (5 bases). The CDR3 nucleotides read TGTGCCAGCAAGACAGCCTCGAACACCGGGGAGCTGTTTTTT. This sequence encodes CASKTASNTGELFF.